The subject of this entry is one T cell receptor beta chain. Its matching antigen is unknown. The junction differs from germline at one of its ends, possibly a read error. The CDR3 contains 15 residues. Germline assignment: CDR1 SGHRS and CDR2 YFSETQ. A single record per CDR3 protein comes from TCRdb applying MiXCR to the 5' RACE reads. Found here are roughly 1,500,000 distinct CDR3 sequences, around 29% of them singletons; the top ten hold 0.27%. These data are taken from a study of identical twins. General observations from the study: Rather than following the same donors, the conclusions depended on cross-sectional statistical analysis. Compared with unrelated sharing, twin-shared out-of-frame alpha sequences had more low-probability sequences. Beta out-of-frame sequences displayed a weaker excess of sharing between twins.

The genes are TRBV5-1 and TRBJ1-1; the D is unclear. The sample comprised cord blood. This clonotype originated in a newborn girl in good health. The CDR3 coding sequence is TGTGCCAGCAGCTTACGAGCCCCGGGAAACACTGAAGCTTTCTTT. It is translated as CASSLRAPGNTEAFF. The full variable domain, in which reference TRBV5-1 and TRBJ1-1 provide the parts outside the CDR3, is KAGVTQTPRYLIKTRGQQVTLSCSPISGHRSVSWYQQTPGQGLQFLFEYFSETQRNKGNFPGRFSGRQFSNSRSEMNVSTLELGDSALYLCASSLRAPGNTEAFFGQGTRLTVV.